Presented here are 18 T cell receptor beta chains from one specimen sequenced in a study of cytomegalovirus exposure and HLA in healthy donors. In the PCR, 60 Vbeta and 13 Jbeta primers were used. Some clones are missing from TCRdb's copy, which holds only in-frame ones; the method was immunoSEQ multiplex PCR. Altogether roughly 80,000 clones are present, about 79% being singletons, with the ten largest covering less than 8%. What was sequenced was PBMCs. These receptors came from a middle-aged woman in good health and CMV-seronegative.

V gene TRBV5-6 combines with J gene TRBJ1-2, with TRBD1 as a possible D gene (6 bases). Germline CDR1 is SGHDT and CDR2 is YYEEEE. V lost 5 bases, J lost 1 base, and 9 bases lay in between. This CDR3 comprises 13 residues. CDR3 residues: CASRQDSNYGYTF. The CDR3, as DNA: TGTGCCAGCAGACAGGACAGTAACTATGGCTACACCTTC.

The genes are TRBV30 and TRBJ2-1, with a weak D call TRBD2 (5 bases). The germline gives CDR1 GTSNPN, CDR2 SVGIG (reference sequence). V gave up 0 bases and J gave up 8 bases, with 20 bases separating them. The CDR3 loop spans 16 amino acids. CDR3 nucleotide sequence: TGTGCCTGGAGTGTACAGCTAGCAGGAGAGGTGGATGAGCAGTTCTTC. It encodes CAWSVQLAGEVDEQFF.

The CDR3 DNA follows: TGTGCCAGCAGCTTAGAGGGACAGGGGAGGATCTACGAGCAGTACTTC. It encodes CASSLEGQGRIYEQYF. The chain combines TRBV7-9 with TRBJ2-7; the match to TRBD1 covers 10 bases. This CDR3 spans 16 amino acids. V lost 1 base, J lost 3 bases, and 6 bases stayed unmatched. The V gene's germline CDR1 is SEHNR and CDR2 FQNEAQ (reference sequence).

The rearrangement uses TRBV30 and TRBJ2-2; D is uncertain. This CDR3 contains 12 residues. V was clipped by 3 bases and J by 6 bases, with 8 bases between them. Germline V gene sequence: CDR1 GTSNPN, CDR2 SVGIG (reference sequence). In DNA form, the CDR3 reads TGTGCCTGGAGACTTCTAGCCGGGGAGCTGTTTTTT. Protein product: CAWRLLAGELFF.

The chain links TRBV30 to TRBJ1-1; 8 bases are a match to TRBD1. Germline V CDR1 and CDR2: GTSNPN, SVGIG (reference sequence). The length of the CDR3 is 13 residues. The J segment lost 5 bases and the V segment lost 3 bases, leaving 5 bases of the junction unmatched. CDR3 coding DNA: TGTGCCTGGAGGACAGGGGAAGTAACTGAAGCTTTCTTT. It translates to CAWRTGEVTEAFF.

The V and J genes are TRBV25-1 and TRBJ1-5; a possible D gene is TRBD1 (6 bases). The V end was cut by 3 bases, the J end by 5 bases, with 8 bases between. The germline gives CDR1 MGHDK, CDR2 SYGVNS. This CDR3 spans 13 amino acids. CDR3 coding DNA: TGTGCCAGCAGTGACAGGGGTCATCAGCCCCAGCATTTT. Translating it yields CASSDRGHQPQHF.

This rearrangement joins TRBV30 to TRBJ1-3, with D unclear. The CDR3 is 15 amino acids. V was pared by 6 bases and J by 0 bases, with 15 bases between. Germline lookup yields CDR1 GTSNPN and CDR2 SVGIG (reference sequence). In DNA form, the CDR3 reads TGTGCCTGCAGCGGGCTGCCGAGCTCTGGAAACACCATATATTTT. This gives the protein CACSGLPSSGNTIYF.

The rearrangement uses TRBV5-3 and TRBJ2-2; 7 bases are a match to TRBD1. TRBV5-3 is an ORF, with its function uncertain. The CDR3 covers 16 residues. The ends lost 5 bases at V and 3 bases at J; junction bases unmatched: 10. Here the CDR3 reads CARRRKTGTDTGELFF. Written as DNA, the CDR3 is TGTGCCAGAAGACGTAAGACAGGGACGGACACCGGGGAGCTGTTTTTT.

This chain connects TRBV5-4 to TRBJ1-2, with D perhaps TRBD1 (6 bases). This CDR3 is 15 amino acids long. Germline CDR1 reads SGHNT; CDR2 reads YYREEE (reference sequence). V lost 5 bases, J lost 2 bases, and 16 bases lay in between. In DNA, the CDR3 is TGTGCCAGCAGTTTCCCGAACAGGGAGAACTATGGCTACACCTTC. Translated: CASSFPNRENYGYTF.

V gene TRBV29-1 combines with J gene TRBJ2-7; D possibly corresponds to TRBD1 (5 bases). The CDR3 totals 14 residues. CDR1 is SQVTM and CDR2 is ANQGSEA in the germline V gene. V lost 7 bases, J lost 0 bases, and 16 bases lay in between. CDR3 sequence (DNA): TGCAGCGCCACGACAGACCCCAGCTCCTACGAGCAGTACTTC. Protein: CSATTDPSSYEQYF.

The chain is built from TRBV5-1 and TRBJ1-1; D uncertain. The CDR3 has 15 residues. Trimming removed 4 bases at V and 4 bases at J, with 17 bases between. Germline V gene sequence: CDR1 SGHRS, CDR2 YFSETQ. CDR3 coding DNA: TGCGCCAGCAGCGCTGACTCACCCGTCGGCACTGAAGCTTTCTTT. The encoded protein is CASSADSPVGTEAFF.

The genes are TRBV9 and TRBJ2-1; no definite D call. The germline gives CDR1 SGDLS, CDR2 YYNGEE. V lost 4 bases and J 7 bases, leaving 9 bases between the germline ends. The length of the CDR3 is 12 residues. CDR3 in amino acids: CASSPVLNEQFF. In DNA, the CDR3 is TGTGCCAGCAGCCCTGTGTTAAATGAGCAGTTCTTC.

The genes are TRBV9 and TRBJ2-6; D not certain. This CDR3 comprises 16 residues. V gave up 0 bases and J gave up 4 bases, with 11 bases separating them. The germline gives CDR1 SGDLS, CDR2 YYNGEE. CDR3 sequence: CASSVGQVLGANVLTF. CDR3 bases: TGTGCCAGCAGCGTAGGGCAGGTACTGGGGGCCAACGTCCTGACTTTC.

The V and J genes are TRBV19 and TRBJ2-1, with D possibly TRBD1 on 6 matching bases. Germline-derived CDR1 and CDR2 are LNHDA and SQIVND (reference sequence). The CDR3 is made up of 16 amino acids. Trimming removed 0 bases at V and 3 bases at J, with 12 bases between. The CDR3 here is CASSIDTPGDYNEQFF. Written as DNA, the CDR3 is TGTGCCAGTAGTATAGACACCCCAGGGGACTACAATGAGCAGTTCTTC. Full variable domain (missing parts from reference TRBV19 and TRBJ2-1): DGGITQSPKYLFRKEGQNVTLSCEQNLNHDAMYWYRQDPGQGLRLIYYSQIVNDFQKGDIAEGYSVSREKKESFPLTVTSAQKNPTAFYLCASSIDTPGDYNEQFFGPGTRLTVL.

This chain joins TRBV5-6 and TRBJ2-1; a weak D match, TRBD1 (5 bases). Germline CDR1 is SGHDT and CDR2 is YYEEEE. The CDR3 has 15 residues. The V end was cut by 7 bases, the J end by 2 bases, with 16 bases between. As DNA, the CDR3 is TGTGCCAGCCCCCCCGCCGACAGCCCCTACAATGAGCAGTTCTTC. This sequence encodes CASPPADSPYNEQFF.

The sample holds a few counts of this clone. V is TRBV19 and J is TRBJ1-5; weak D call: TRBD1 (6 bases). The germline CDR1 and CDR2 sequences are LNHDA and SQIVND (reference sequence). The CDR3 has 19 residues. The V end was cut by 5 bases, the J end by 0 bases, with 23 bases between. For the CDR3, the DNA is TGTGCCAGTAGTTCCACGGGGGGCCTGCGCTTAGATAGCAATCAGCCCCAGCATTTT. It is translated as CASSSTGGLRLDSNQPQHF.

This clone was observed a single time. The genes are TRBV5-4 and TRBJ2-7; TRBD1 might be the D (6 bases). The V and J ends lost 4 bases and 0 bases respectively, with 11 bases between them. CDR1 is SGHNT and CDR2 is YYREEE in the germline V gene (reference sequence). The CDR3 length is 14 residues. This chain's CDR3 is CASSHPDSSYEQYF. CDR3 nucleotides: TGTGCCAGCAGCCACCCGGACAGCTCCTACGAGCAGTACTTC.

The chain links TRBV5-1 to TRBJ2-3; 9 bases are a match to TRBD2. Germline V CDR1 and CDR2: SGHRS, YFSETQ. Germline trimming cut 2 bases from V and 6 bases from J; bases unmatched to any gene: 10. The CDR3 extends over 16 amino acids. The CDR3, as DNA: TGCGCCAGCAGCTTCATTGAGCGGGGGGCCATCGATACGCAGTATTTT. Protein: CASSFIERGAIDTQYF.